Presented here are 29 T cell receptor beta chains from one specimen sequenced in a study of blood T cell repertoires in COVID-19. The assay was immunoSEQ multiplex PCR, and TCRdb's table has in-frame clones only and misses some. The sample holds 55,000 to 65,000 clones; 78% are singletons and the top ten take around 25%. The sequenced sample was peripheral blood. The receptors were gathered from a human donor in a cohort sampled during active COVID-19.

The chain has TRBV4-1 and TRBJ2-1; tentatively, D is TRBD1 (6 bases). Trimming pared 1 base from V and 2 bases from J, leaving 12 bases between. Germline lookup yields CDR1 MGHRA and CDR2 YSYEKL. The CDR3 has 16 residues. The CDR3 nucleotides read TGCGCCAGCAGCCAAGTAGGACAGATCCCCTACAATGAGCAGTTCTTC. Amino acid sequence: CASSQVGQIPYNEQFF.

V and J are TRBV5-1 and TRBJ2-1, with 10 bases aligning to TRBD2. Germline V gene lookup returns CDR1 SGHRS and CDR2 YFSETQ. The CDR3 contains 17 residues. The ends lost 4 bases at V and 2 bases at J; junction bases unmatched: 9. Written as DNA, the CDR3 is TGCGCCAGCAGCCGGACTAGCGGCGGGACGCCCTACAATGAGCAGTTCTTC. It is translated as CASSRTSGGTPYNEQFF.

The chain carries TRBV7-3 and TRBJ2-1, with 9 bases lining up with TRBD1. This CDR3 is built from 15 residues. V shed 1 base, J shed 7 bases, and the junction held 5 bases outside the gene matches. Germline assignment: CDR1 SGHTA and CDR2 FQGTGA. This CDR3 is CASSLISDRGNEQFF. DNA for the CDR3: TGTGCCAGCAGCTTAATTTCGGACAGGGGAAATGAGCAGTTCTTC.

V and J are TRBV6-5 and TRBJ1-5; 9 nucleotides match TRBD1. From germline, CDR1 is MNHEY and CDR2 SVGAGI. V was pared by 0 bases and J by 6 bases, with 3 bases of the junction left unmatched. The CDR3 is 15 amino acids. CDR3 region: CASSYSRQGGQPQHF. The CDR3 DNA reads as TGTGCCAGCAGTTACTCCCGACAGGGGGGTCAGCCCCAGCATTTT.

The CDR3 region is CASSLRPGNGEAFF. For the CDR3, the DNA is TGCGCCAGCAGCTTGCGGCCGGGGAATGGGGAAGCTTTCTTT. This chain links TRBV5-1 with TRBJ1-1; D not resolved. Germline V gene lookup returns CDR1 SGHRS and CDR2 YFSETQ. V shed 1 base and J shed 8 bases, with 15 bases lying between them. This CDR3 has 14 amino acids.

This clone has a handful of counts. The chain recombines TRBV2 with TRBJ1-6; 8 bases align to TRBD1. CDR1 is SNHLY and CDR2 is FYNNEI in the germline V gene. Unmatched junction bases numbered 3, after V lost 3 bases and J lost 5 bases. This CDR3 is built from 15 residues. CDR3 DNA: TGTGCCAGCAGTGACCAGGGGGCCGATAATTCACCCCTCCACTTT. Translating gives CASSDQGADNSPLHF.

The chain couples TRBV18 to TRBJ2-1, with D maybe TRBD2 (5 bases). V gave up 5 bases and J gave up 0 bases, with 14 bases separating them. The germline V gene encodes CDR1 KGHSH and CDR2 LQKENI. The CDR3 runs to 16 residues. Here the CDR3 reads CASSSLAPSSYNEQFF. The CDR3 region has the DNA TGTGCCAGCTCATCCTTAGCGCCTAGCTCCTACAATGAGCAGTTCTTC.

The CDR3 here is CASSDGGGNTEAFF. CDR3 coding DNA: TGTGCCAGTAGTGATGGGGGGGGAAACACTGAAGCTTTCTTT. This chain links TRBV19 with TRBJ1-1, with D possibly TRBD1 on 5 matching bases. Germline values: CDR1 LNHDA, CDR2 SQIVND (reference sequence). The CDR3 has 14 residues. Between the trimmed V and J ends, which lost 5 bases and 2 bases, there was a span of 12 bases.

The chain is built from TRBV9 and TRBJ2-5; 10 positions match TRBD2. This CDR3 contains 16 residues. Germline V gene lookup returns CDR1 SGDLS and CDR2 YYNGEE. V lost 2 bases, J lost 2 bases, and 6 bases stayed unmatched. CDR3 loop: CASSVGPTSGQETQYF. The CDR3 DNA reads TGTGCCAGCAGCGTCGGGCCGACTAGCGGGCAAGAGACCCAGTACTTC.

The chain uses TRBV14 and TRBJ2-7; D possibly corresponds to TRBD2 (5 bases). CDR1 SGHDN and CDR2 FVKESK come from the germline V gene. V was clipped by 3 bases and J by 6 bases, with 15 bases between them. The CDR3 extends over 14 amino acids. As DNA, the CDR3 is TGTGCCAGCAGCCACCACTTACTAGGAGGCGAGCAGTACTTC. Its translation is CASSHHLLGGEQYF. The full variable domain, rest sourced from reference TRBV14 and TRBJ2-7, is EAGVTQFPSHSVIEKGQTVTLRCDPISGHDNLYWYRRVMGKEIKFLLHFVKESKQDESGMPNNRFLAERTGGTYSTLKVQPAELEDSGVYFCASSHHLLGGEQYFGPGTRLTVT.

The V call is TRBV4-3, the J call TRBJ1-4, with D perhaps matching TRBD1 (6 bases). The germline gives CDR1 LGHNA, CDR2 YSLEER. CDR3 size: 15 residues. With 8 bases removed from V and 2 bases from J, the gap between germline ends came to 15 bases. The CDR3 is CASAKGESTNEKLFF. DNA of the CDR3: TGCGCCAGCGCCAAGGGGGAGTCGACTAATGAAAAACTGTTTTTT.

The rearrangement joins TRBV4-1 to TRBJ1-5; the match to TRBD1 covers 12 bases. The CDR3 contains 17 residues. The V gene end was trimmed by 4 bases and the J gene end by 2 bases; junction bases not matched to a gene: 6. Germline V lookup: CDR1 MGHRA, CDR2 YSYEKL. The CDR3 loop reads CASSPGQGAGGNQPQHF. DNA for the CDR3: TGCGCCAGCAGCCCGGGACAGGGGGCAGGTGGCAATCAGCCCCAGCATTTT.

This rearrangement joins TRBV5-4 to TRBJ2-1, with TRBD2 identical over 7 bases. V trimming: 0 bases; J trimming: 10 bases; junction bases outside the gene matches: 10. The germline CDR1 and CDR2 sequences are SGHNT and YYREEE (reference sequence). The CDR3 extends over 15 amino acids. The CDR3 DNA is TGTGCCAGCAGCTTGGTTATACTAGCGTCAGGGGAGCAGTTCTTC. It is translated as CASSLVILASGEQFF. Together with reference TRBV5-4 and TRBJ2-1, the CDR3 gives the full variable domain: ETGVTQSPTHLIKTRGQQVTLRCSSQSGHNTVSWYQQALGQGPQFIFQYYREEENGRGNFPPRFSGLQFPNYSSELNVNALELDDSALYLCASSLVILASGEQFFGPGTRLTVL.

This chain connects TRBV9 to TRBJ1-1, with TRBD1 matching 8 bases. The CDR3 consists of 13 residues. In germline, CDR1 is SGDLS, CDR2 YYNGEE. V was clipped by 4 bases and J by 3 bases; unmatched bases: 2. The DNA of the CDR3 is TGTGCCAGCAGCAGCAGGGGGCACACTGAAGCTTTCTTT. Amino acid sequence: CASSSRGHTEAFF.

The chain uses TRBV2 and TRBJ1-2; the D gene is possibly TRBD1 (5 bases). Germline CDR1 SNHLY, CDR2 FYNNEI. With 4 bases removed from V and 8 bases from J, the gap between germline ends came to 17 bases. The length of the CDR3 is 14 residues. CDR3: CASSVSGFDGGYTF. CDR3 in DNA: TGTGCCAGCAGTGTTTCAGGGTTCGATGGCGGCTACACCTTC.

CDR3 nucleotides: TGTGCCAGCAGCCAACAGGGGTTCTCCTACGAGCAGTACTTC. It yields the protein CASSQQGFSYEQYF. V usage is TRBV7-8 and J usage is TRBJ2-7, with 7 bases aligning to TRBD1. Germline V gene sequence: CDR1 SGHVS, CDR2 FQNEAQ. CDR3 size: 14 residues. V shed 5 bases and J 0 bases; nucleotides not matched to a gene: 4.

The chain couples TRBV5-6 to TRBJ2-2; 11 nucleotides match TRBD2. The CDR3 has 16 residues. From germline, CDR1 is SGHDT and CDR2 YYEEEE. V dropped 3 bases and J dropped 5; count of bases not matched to a gene: 6. As DNA, the CDR3 is TGTGCCAGCAGCTCAATTCTAGCGGGAGGAACCGGGGAGCTGTTTTTT. Its translation is CASSSILAGGTGELFF.

The V and J genes are TRBV18 and TRBJ1-2, with a tentative D call TRBD1 (5 bases). The V gene lost 6 bases and the J gene lost 6 bases, with 11 bases spanning the gap. CDR3 length: 12 amino acids. Germline V gene sequence: CDR1 KGHSH, CDR2 LQKENI. As DNA, the CDR3 is TGTGCCAGCTCCCAACTCAGGGATGGCTACACCTTC. Protein: CASSQLRDGYTF.

This clone was observed once. The rearrangement uses TRBV28 and TRBJ2-1, with 10 bases matching TRBD2. CDR3 length equals 16 residues. Trimming took 8 bases from V and 3 from J; bases not matched to a gene: 10. Germline V gives CDR1 MDHEN, CDR2 SYDVKM. The CDR3 is CASPPPGLAIYNEQFF. For the CDR3, the DNA is TGTGCCAGCCCACCGCCGGGACTAGCGATCTACAATGAGCAGTTCTTC.

The CDR3 reads CASSLAGATTAQYF. In DNA form, the CDR3 reads TGTGCCAGCAGCTTAGCGGGAGCGACCACGGCCCAGTACTTC. This chain uses TRBV7-8 with TRBJ2-5, with D perhaps TRBD2 (5 bases). The CDR3 spans 14 residues. V was trimmed by 0 bases and J by 9 bases, leaving 14 bases between them. Germline CDR1 and CDR2: SGHVS and FQNEAQ.

V gene TRBV18 combines with J gene TRBJ2-2; D is perhaps TRBD2 (6 bases). The CDR3 runs to 15 residues. Looked up from germline, CDR1 is KGHSH and CDR2 is LQKENI. V was trimmed by 5 bases and J by 4 bases, leaving 14 bases between them. As DNA, the CDR3 is TGTGCCAGCTCAACTCAGGAGGGGTTCACCGGGGAGCTGTTTTTT. This codes for CASSTQEGFTGELFF.

This clone was found once. The chain has TRBV5-1 and TRBJ1-1; 7 nucleotides agree with TRBD1. CDR1 is SGHRS, CDR2 YFSETQ, per germline. Trimming cost V 5 bases and J 3 bases; bases outside gene matches: 10. CDR3 length equals 15 residues. In DNA form, the CDR3 reads TGCGCCAGCAGTTGGACCTCAGGGGGAGACACTGAAGCTTTCTTT. Protein sequence: CASSWTSGGDTEAFF.

This clone was found once. The chain recombines TRBV24-1 with TRBJ2-1; 13 nucleotides align to TRBD2. CDR3 length: 17 residues. Germline loops: CDR1 KGHDR, CDR2 SFDVKD. The V and J ends lost 5 bases and 4 bases, in that order; junction bases with no gene match: 7. CDR3 bases: TGTGCCACCAGTGCGACTAGCGGGAGGAACCAGTACAATGAGCAGTTCTTC. Protein product: CATSATSGRNQYNEQFF.

This clone showed up just a few times. V is TRBV5-1 and J is TRBJ2-1; TRBD2 matches at 12 bases. Unmatched junction bases numbered 4, after V lost 0 bases and J lost 6 bases. CDR3 length equals 16 residues. In germline, CDR1 is SGHRS, CDR2 YFSETQ. Written as DNA, the CDR3 is TGCGCCAGCAGCTTGGAACTAGCGGGGGGAGGCAATGAGCAGTTCTTC. It is translated as CASSLELAGGGNEQFF.

The chain has TRBV3-1 (or the pseudogene TRBV3-2) and TRBJ1-6; D ambiguous. The CDR3 consists of 15 residues. In germline, CDR1 is LGHDT, CDR2 YNNKEL (reference sequence). V lost 0 bases to trimming and J lost 10 bases, with 13 bases between them. As DNA, the CDR3 is TGTGCCAGCAGCCAAGAGGGTCTGATCGGGTCACCCCTCCACTTT. Its protein product is CASSQEGLIGSPLHF.

The rearrangement joins TRBV11-2 to TRBJ1-1; TRBD1 is a possible D gene (6 bases). The CDR3 length is 14 residues. The germline V gene has CDR1 SGHAT and CDR2 FQNNGV. Trimming took off 5 bases at V and 6 bases at J, with 16 bases between the two ends. CDR3 sequence reads: CASSRAGVGSEAFF. The CDR3 DNA is TGTGCCAGCAGCAGAGCAGGGGTTGGTTCTGAAGCTTTCTTT.

This clone was seen only a few times. The chain is built from TRBV20-1 and TRBJ1-1; perhaps TRBD1 as D (5 bases). CDR1 DFQATT and CDR2 SNEGSKA come from the germline V gene (reference sequence). There are 14 residues in the CDR3. V dropped 3 bases and J dropped 3 bases, with 14 bases sitting between them. The CDR3 DNA sequence: TGCAGTGCTAGTTCCATGTCGGGGGACACTGAAGCTTTCTTT. It yields the protein CSASSMSGDTEAFF.

The chain links TRBV4-2 to TRBJ2-3, with 9 positions matching TRBD2. Trimming at V came to 4 bases and at J to 5 bases, leaving 31 bases not matched to a gene. Germline V CDR1 and CDR2: LGHNA, YNFKEQ. This CDR3 is 23 amino acids long. The CDR3 spells CASSLRPLRSGGRGVYAVDTQYF. CDR3 coding DNA: TGTGCCAGCAGCCTAAGACCACTACGTAGCGGGGGCCGGGGGGTTTATGCGGTAGATACGCAGTATTTT.

The genes are TRBV6-2 or TRBV6-3 and TRBJ2-7, with 13 bases fitting TRBD2. V shed 4 bases, J shed 4 bases, and the junction held 16 bases outside the gene matches. The length of the CDR3 is 19 residues. Germline V gene data show CDR1 as MNHEY and CDR2 as SVGEGT. Written as DNA, the CDR3 is TGTGCCAGCAGTTCATCAAGACTAGCGGGGGGCCGAGGGGTATACGAGCAGTACTTC. As protein: CASSSSRLAGGRGVYEQYF.